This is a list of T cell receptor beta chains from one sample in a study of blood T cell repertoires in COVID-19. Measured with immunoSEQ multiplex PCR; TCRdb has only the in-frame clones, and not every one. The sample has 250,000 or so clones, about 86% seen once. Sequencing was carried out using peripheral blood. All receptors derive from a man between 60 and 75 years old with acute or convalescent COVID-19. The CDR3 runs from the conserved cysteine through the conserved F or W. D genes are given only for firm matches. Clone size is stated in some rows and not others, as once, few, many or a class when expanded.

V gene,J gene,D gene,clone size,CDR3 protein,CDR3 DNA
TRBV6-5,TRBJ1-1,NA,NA,CASSYTELNTEAFF,TGTGCCAGCAGTTACACCGAGTTGAACACTGAAGCTTTCTTT
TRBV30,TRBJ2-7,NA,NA,CAWSVRGIQQYF,TGTGCCTGGAGTGTACGAGGGATTCAGCAGTACTTC
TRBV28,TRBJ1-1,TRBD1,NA,CASSKPGGAGNTEAFF,TGTGCCAGCAGTAAACCAGGGGGCGCTGGGAACACTGAAGCTTTCTTT
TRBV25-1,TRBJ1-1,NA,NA,CASTPGMGTEAFF,TGTGCCAGCACTCCGGGAATGGGCACTGAAGCTTTCTTT
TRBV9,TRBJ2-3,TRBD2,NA,CASSVQGGTSGVTDTQYF,TGTGCCAGCAGCGTCCAAGGTGGGACTAGCGGGGTCACAGATACGCAGTATTTT
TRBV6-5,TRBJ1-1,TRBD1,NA,CASTVNRGSNTEAFF,TGTGCCAGCACTGTGAACAGGGGCTCGAACACTGAAGCTTTCTTT
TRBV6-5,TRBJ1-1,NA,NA,CASSTGGNGGAEAFF,TGTGCCAGCAGTACCGGTGGAAACGGGGGAGCTGAAGCTTTCTTT
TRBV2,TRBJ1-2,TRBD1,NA,CASREDRDFGYTF,TGTGCCAGCAGGGAAGACAGGGATTTTGGCTACACCTTC
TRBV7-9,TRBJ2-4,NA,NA,CASSLLVGGPKNIQYF,TGTGCCAGCAGCTTATTAGTGGGAGGACCCAAAAACATTCAGTACTTC
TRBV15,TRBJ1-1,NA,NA,CATSRNPGGMNTEAFF,TGTGCCACCAGCAGAAACCCGGGAGGAATGAACACTGAAGCTTTCTTT
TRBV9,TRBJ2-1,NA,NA,CASSVALRGPNNEQFF,TGTGCCAGCAGCGTAGCGTTGAGAGGGCCAAACAATGAGCAGTTCTTC
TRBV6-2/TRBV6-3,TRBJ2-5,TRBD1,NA,CASSPSGGQETQYF,TGTGCCAGCAGCCCTTCAGGGGGACAAGAGACCCAGTACTTC
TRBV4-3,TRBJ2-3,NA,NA,CASSQVGGSWTDTQYF,TGCGCCAGCAGCCAAGTCGGGGGTAGTTGGACAGATACGCAGTATTTT
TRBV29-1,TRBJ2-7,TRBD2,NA,CSVLSGSDEQYF,TGCAGCGTACTCAGCGGGAGCGACGAGCAGTACTTC
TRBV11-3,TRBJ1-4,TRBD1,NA,CASSRLQGNEKLFF,TGTGCCAGCAGCCGTCTACAGGGGAATGAAAAACTGTTTTTT
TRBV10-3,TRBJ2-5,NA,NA,CAISEPRGTGLQETQYF,TGTGCCATCAGTGAGCCCCGGGGTACCGGGTTACAAGAGACCCAGTACTTC
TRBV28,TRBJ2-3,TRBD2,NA,CASRVAGDTDTQYF,TGTGCCAGCAGGGTAGCGGGAGATACAGATACGCAGTATTTT
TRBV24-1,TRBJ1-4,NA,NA,CATSDSGAANEKLFF,TGTGCCACCAGTGACTCAGGGGCGGCTAATGAAAAACTGTTTTTT
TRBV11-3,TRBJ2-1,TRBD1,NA,CASSLVSGQGPRNEQFF,TGTGCCAGCAGCTTAGTGTCAGGACAGGGGCCCCGTAATGAGCAGTTCTTC
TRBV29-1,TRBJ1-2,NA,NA,CSVEEGTGHYTF,TGCAGCGTTGAAGAGGGAACAGGGCACTACACCTTC
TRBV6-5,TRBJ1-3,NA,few,CASSSRTVNSGNTIYF,TGTGCCAGCAGTTCACGGACAGTCAACTCTGGAAACACCATATATTTT
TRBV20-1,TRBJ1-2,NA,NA,CSASRGNGYTF,TGCAGTGCTAGTCGGGGGAACGGCTACACCTTC
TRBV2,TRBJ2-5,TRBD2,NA,CASSEGGLSQETQYF,TGTGCCAGCAGTGAAGGGGGACTATCTCAAGAGACCCAGTACTTC
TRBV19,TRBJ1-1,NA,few,CASSIDRQVEAFF,TGTGCCAGTAGTATAGATCGACAAGTTGAAGCTTTCTTT
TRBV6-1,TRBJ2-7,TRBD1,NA,CASRKGQAEDEQYF,TGTGCCAGCAGGAAAGGACAGGCGGAGGACGAGCAGTACTTC
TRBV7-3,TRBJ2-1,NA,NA,CASSLLGGEQFF,TGTGCCAGCAGCTTACTGGGAGGTGAGCAGTTCTTC
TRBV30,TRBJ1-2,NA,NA,CAWSVYLGDTKRGYTF,TGTGCCTGGAGTGTGTATTTGGGGGACACCAAACGTGGCTACACCTTC
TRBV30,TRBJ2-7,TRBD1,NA,CAWSVTGGSEQYF,TGTGCCTGGAGTGTAACAGGGGGAAGCGAGCAGTACTTC
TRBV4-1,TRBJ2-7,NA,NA,CASSQEQDWDTSYEQYF,TGCGCCAGCAGCCAAGAACAAGATTGGGACACCTCCTACGAGCAGTACTTC
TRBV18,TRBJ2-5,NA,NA,CASLGNDRQETQYF,TGTGCCAGCTTAGGGAACGACAGACAAGAGACCCAGTACTTC
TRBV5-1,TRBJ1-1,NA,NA,CASSPRGSSEAFF,TGCGCCAGCAGCCCTCGGGGTAGCTCTGAAGCTTTCTTT
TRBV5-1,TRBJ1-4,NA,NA,CASSLGHATNEKLFF,TGCGCCAGCAGCCTGGGACACGCAACTAATGAAAAACTGTTTTTT
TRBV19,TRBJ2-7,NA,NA,CASSITSSYEQYF,TGTGCCAGTAGTATCACGAGCTCCTACGAGCAGTACTTC
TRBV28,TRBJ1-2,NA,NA,CASTQWGGYGYTF,TGTGCCAGCACCCAATGGGGGGGCTATGGCTACACCTTC
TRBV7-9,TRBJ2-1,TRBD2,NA,CASSMGLEINEQFF,TGTGCCAGCAGCATGGGACTAGAGATCAATGAGCAGTTCTTC
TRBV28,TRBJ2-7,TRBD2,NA,CATIAGAGEQYF,TGTGCCACCATAGCGGGAGCGGGCGAGCAGTACTTC
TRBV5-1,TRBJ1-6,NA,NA,CASSLAQGRGDSPLHF,TGCGCCAGCAGCTTGGCCCAGGGACGGGGGGATTCACCCCTCCACTTT
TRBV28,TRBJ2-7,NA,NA,CASRGPIYEQYF,TGTGCCAGCAGGGGGCCGATCTACGAGCAGTACTTC
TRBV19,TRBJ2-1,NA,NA,CASSWRGQENEQFF,TGTGCCAGTAGTTGGCGGGGGCAAGAAAATGAGCAGTTCTTC
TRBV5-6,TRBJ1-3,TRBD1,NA,CASSPRTGGLRSGNTIYF,TGTGCCAGCAGCCCTCGGACAGGGGGTCTGCGATCTGGAAACACCATATATTTT
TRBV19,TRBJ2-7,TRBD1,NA,CASSMDRLNYEQYF,TGTGCCAGTAGTATGGACAGGTTGAACTACGAGCAGTACTTC
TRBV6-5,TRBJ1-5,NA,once,CASSYGRGRDQPQHF,TGTGCCAGCAGTTACGGGCGGGGGCGCGATCAGCCCCAGCATTTT
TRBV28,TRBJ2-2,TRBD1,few,CASSLWGQGYTGELFF,TGTGCCAGCAGTTTATGGGGACAGGGATACACCGGGGAGCTGTTTTTT
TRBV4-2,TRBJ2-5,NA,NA,CASSPRGETQYF,TGTGCCAGCAGTCCTCGGGGGGAGACCCAGTACTTC
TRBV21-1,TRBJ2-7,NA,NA,CASRNRGRGLLEQYF,TGTGCCAGCAGAAATAGGGGGCGGGGTTTACTCGAGCAGTACTTC
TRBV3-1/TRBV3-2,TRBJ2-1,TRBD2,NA,CASSQDRTGRGNEQFF,TGTGCCAGCAGCCAAGATCGGACCGGGAGGGGGAATGAGCAGTTCTTC
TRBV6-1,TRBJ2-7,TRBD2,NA,CASSVSGTSGRAYEQYF,TGTGCCAGCAGTGTATCCGGGACTAGCGGGAGGGCCTACGAGCAGTACTTC
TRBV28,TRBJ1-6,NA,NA,CASTSWGTAINSPLHF,TGTGCCAGCACATCGTGGGGCACAGCGATTAATTCACCCCTCCACTTT
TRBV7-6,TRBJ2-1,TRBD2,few,CASSSLAGTQHEQFF,TGTGCCAGCAGCTCCCTAGCGGGAACGCAGCATGAGCAGTTCTTC
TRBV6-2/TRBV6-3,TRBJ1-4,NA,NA,CASSGEQGPNEKLFF,TGTGCCAGCAGTGGCGAACAGGGACCTAATGAAAAACTGTTTTTT
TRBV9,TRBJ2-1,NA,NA,CASSVGGTSSYNEQFF,TGTGCCAGCAGCGTAGGTGGGACAAGCTCCTACAATGAGCAGTTCTTC
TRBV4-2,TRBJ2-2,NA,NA,CASSQDPGAGELFF,TGTGCCAGCAGCCAAGATCCGGGGGCCGGGGAGCTGTTTTTT
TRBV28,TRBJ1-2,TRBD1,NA,CASSLRTGGSNYGYTF,TGTGCCAGCAGTTTACGGACAGGGGGCTCAAACTATGGCTACACCTTC
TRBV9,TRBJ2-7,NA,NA,CASSVASAATYEQYF,TGTGCCAGCAGCGTAGCTAGCGCTGCAACCTACGAGCAGTACTTC
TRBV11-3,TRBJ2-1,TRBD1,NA,CASSLRSGTGFDEQFF,TGTGCCAGCAGCTTAAGGTCGGGGACAGGGTTCGATGAGCAGTTCTTC
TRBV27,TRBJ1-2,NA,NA,CASSPDRNNYGYTF,TGTGCCAGCAGCCCGGACAGAAATAACTATGGCTACACCTTC
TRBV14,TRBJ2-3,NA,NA,CASSPSTDTQYF,TGTGCCAGCAGCCCCTCCACAGATACGCAGTATTTT
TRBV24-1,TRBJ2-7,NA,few,CATSGAGLGTDEQYF,TGTGCCACCAGTGGCGCGGGTTTAGGTACCGACGAGCAGTACTTC
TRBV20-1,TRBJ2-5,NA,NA,CSGRTAETQYF,TGCAGTGGTCGGACAGCAGAGACCCAGTACTTC
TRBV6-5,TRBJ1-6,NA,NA,CASSYRQNNSPLHF,TGTGCCAGCAGTTACCGACAGAATAATTCACCCCTCCACTTT